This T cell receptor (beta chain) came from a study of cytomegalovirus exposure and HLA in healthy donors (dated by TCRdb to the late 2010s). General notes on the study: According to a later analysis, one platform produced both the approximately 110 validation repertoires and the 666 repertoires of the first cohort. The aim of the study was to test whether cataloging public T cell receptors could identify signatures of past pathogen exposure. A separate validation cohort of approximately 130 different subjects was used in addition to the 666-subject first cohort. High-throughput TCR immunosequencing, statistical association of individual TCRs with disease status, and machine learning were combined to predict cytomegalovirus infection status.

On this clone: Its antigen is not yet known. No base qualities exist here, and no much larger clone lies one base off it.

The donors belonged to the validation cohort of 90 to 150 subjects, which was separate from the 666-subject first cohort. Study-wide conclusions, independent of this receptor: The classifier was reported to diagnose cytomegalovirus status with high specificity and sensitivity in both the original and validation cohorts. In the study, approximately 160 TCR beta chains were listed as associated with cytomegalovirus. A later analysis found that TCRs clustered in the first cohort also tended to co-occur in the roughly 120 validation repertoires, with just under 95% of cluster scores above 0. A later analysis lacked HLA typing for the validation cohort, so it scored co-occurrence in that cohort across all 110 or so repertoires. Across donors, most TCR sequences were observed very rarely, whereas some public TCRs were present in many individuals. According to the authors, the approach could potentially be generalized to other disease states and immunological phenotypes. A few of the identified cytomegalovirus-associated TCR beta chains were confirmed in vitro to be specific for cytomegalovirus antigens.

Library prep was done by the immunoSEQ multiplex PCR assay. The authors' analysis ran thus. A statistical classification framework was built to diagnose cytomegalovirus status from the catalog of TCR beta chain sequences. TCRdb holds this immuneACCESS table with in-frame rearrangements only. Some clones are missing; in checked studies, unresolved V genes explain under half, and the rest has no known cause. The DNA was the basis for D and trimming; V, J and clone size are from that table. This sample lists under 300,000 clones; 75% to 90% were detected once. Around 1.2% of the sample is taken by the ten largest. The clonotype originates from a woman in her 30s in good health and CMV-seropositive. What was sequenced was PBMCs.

The encoded CDR3 is CAISSTGSRETQYF. The bases read TGTGCCATCAGCTCAACAGGGAGTCGAGAGACCCAGTACTTC. Rearrangement joined TRBV10-3 to TRBJ2-5, and the D gene may be TRBD1, 6 bases matching. CDR1 and CDR2, looked up from the germline V gene, are ENHRY and SYGVKD. Deletion took 6 bases off V and 4 bases off J, with a span of 15 bases between the germline ends. From its cysteine to its phenylalanine, the CDR3 spans 14 amino acids. Only CDR3 DNA remains: 42 bases, in frame from the first base.